This TCR beta chain appears in the sequencing data of a study of blood T cell repertoires in COVID-19. This clone occurred once. The germline gives CDR1 SNHLY, CDR2 FYNNEI. The CDR3 is made up of 16 amino acids. Between the trimmed V and J ends, which lost 4 bases and 0 bases, there was a span of 12 bases. Assay used: immunoSEQ multiplex PCR; TCRdb lists only in-frame clones, some missing. The sample shows approximately 460,000 clones, 85% to 90% of them seen only once. Specimen: peripheral blood. The receptor comes from a man younger than 30 with COVID-19, enrolled during active disease. J is TRBJ1-4 and V is TRBV2, with D perhaps TRBD1 (6 bases). CDR3 region: CASSGQSGATNEKLFF. CDR3 DNA: TGTGCCAGCAGTGGACAGTCAGGGGCAACTAATGAAAAACTGTTTTTT.